This T cell receptor beta chain was found in a study of T cells after yellow fever vaccination. Study-level background: Preparing low-cell-number fractions relied on SMART-Seq v4 Ultra Low Input.

By 5'RACE template switching, TCR cDNA was produced, with a universal primer site and UMIs added in the process. From the 5' RACE reads, TCRdb called clonotypes with MiXCR, one entry per CDR3 protein. The table records 120,000 or so distinct CDR3 sequences, under 9% of them present only once. With regard to this clonotype: Its cognate antigen is unknown.

V lost 6 bases and J lost 2; bases outside the gene matches: 2. The V gene's germline CDR1 is SGHVS and CDR2 FQNEAQ. The CDR3 has 16 amino acids. Study outcomes and limitations: Once the booster was given, most primary-vaccination clones reappeared, at just under 98% for CD4 and 85% to 90% for CD8. Abundant clonotypes from the bulk population could have been carried over as contaminants into FACS-sorted repertoires.

Sequenced here: CD8+ T cells sorted from PBMCs, sampled on the day of the yellow fever booster vaccination. The receptor's source is a man between 18 and 29 years old who received the YFV17D yellow fever vaccine. The chain carries TRBV7-8 and TRBJ2-2; 14 positions agree with TRBD2. The DNA of the CDR3 is TGTGCCAGCAGGGGACTAGCGGGGGTAAACACCGGGGAGCTGTTTTTT. It codes for CASRGLAGVNTGELFF.